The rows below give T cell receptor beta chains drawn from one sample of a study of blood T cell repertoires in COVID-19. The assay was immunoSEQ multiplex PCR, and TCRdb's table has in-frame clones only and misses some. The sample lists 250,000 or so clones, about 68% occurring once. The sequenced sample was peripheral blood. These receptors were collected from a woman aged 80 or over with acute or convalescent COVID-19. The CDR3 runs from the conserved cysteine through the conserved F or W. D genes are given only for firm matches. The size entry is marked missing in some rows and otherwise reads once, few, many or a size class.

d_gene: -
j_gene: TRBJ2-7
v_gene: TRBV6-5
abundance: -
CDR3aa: CASRGTGHYEQYF
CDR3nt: TGTGCCAGCAGGGGGACTGGCCACTACGAGCAGTACTTC

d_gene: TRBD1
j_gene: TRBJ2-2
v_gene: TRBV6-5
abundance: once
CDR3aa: CASRQQGANTGELFF
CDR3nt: TGTGCCAGCAGACAACAGGGGGCCAACACCGGGGAGCTGTTTTTT

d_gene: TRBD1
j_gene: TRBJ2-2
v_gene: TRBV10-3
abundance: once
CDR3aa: CAITGQGVTGELFF
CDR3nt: TGTGCCATCACTGGGCAGGGGGTTACCGGGGAGCTGTTTTTT

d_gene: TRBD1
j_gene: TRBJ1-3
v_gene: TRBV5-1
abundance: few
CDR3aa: CASSLTGEVGNTIYF
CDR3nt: TGCGCCAGCAGCTTGACAGGGGAGGTTGGAAACACCATATATTTT

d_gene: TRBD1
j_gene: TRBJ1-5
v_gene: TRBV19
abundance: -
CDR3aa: CASRGTGGNNQPQHF
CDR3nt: TGTGCCAGTAGGGGGACAGGGGGGAACAATCAGCCCCAGCATTTT

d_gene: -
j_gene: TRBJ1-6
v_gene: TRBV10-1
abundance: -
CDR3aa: CASSIQGHSPLHF
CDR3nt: TGCGCCAGCAGTATCCAGGGCCATTCACCCCTCCACTTT

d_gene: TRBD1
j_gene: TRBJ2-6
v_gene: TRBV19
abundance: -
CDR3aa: CASRSLGGQVFSGANVLTF
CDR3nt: TGTGCCAGTAGGTCGCTCGGGGGACAGGTTTTCTCTGGGGCCAACGTCCTGACTTTC

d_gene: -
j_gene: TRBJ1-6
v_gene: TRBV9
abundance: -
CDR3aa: CASSGWESPLHF
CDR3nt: TGTGCCAGCAGCGGCTGGGAGTCACCCCTCCACTTT

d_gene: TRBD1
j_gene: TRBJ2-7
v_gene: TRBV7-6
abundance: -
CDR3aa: CASSSDRGYEQYF
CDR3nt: TGTGCCAGCAGCTCGGACAGGGGGTACGAGCAGTACTTC

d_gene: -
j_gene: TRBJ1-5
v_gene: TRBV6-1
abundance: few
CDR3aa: CASSDGYSNQPQHF
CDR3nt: TGTGCCAGCAGTGACGGGTATAGCAATCAGCCCCAGCATTTT

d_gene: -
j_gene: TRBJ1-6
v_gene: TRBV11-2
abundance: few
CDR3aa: CASSLEGTGWSYNSPLHF
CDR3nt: TGTGCCAGCAGCTTAGAAGGTACAGGGTGGTCCTATAATTCACCCCTCCACTTT

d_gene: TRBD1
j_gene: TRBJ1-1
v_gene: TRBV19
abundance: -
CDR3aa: CVSLGQGRTEAFF
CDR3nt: TGTGTCAGCCTGGGACAGGGACGCACTGAAGCTTTCTTT

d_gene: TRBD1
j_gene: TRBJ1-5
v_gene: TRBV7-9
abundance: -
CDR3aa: CASSPTGGGLPQHF
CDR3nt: TGTGCCAGCAGCCCAACAGGGGGTGGTCTGCCCCAGCATTTT

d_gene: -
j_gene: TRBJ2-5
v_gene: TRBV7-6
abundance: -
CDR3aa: CASSAPGVREETQYF
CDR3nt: TGTGCCAGCAGCGCGCCGGGGGTACGAGAAGAGACCCAGTACTTC

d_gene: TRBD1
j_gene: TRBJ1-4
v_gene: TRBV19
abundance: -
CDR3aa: CASSEGQINEKLFF
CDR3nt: TGTGCCAGTAGTGAGGGACAGATTAATGAAAAACTGTTTTTT

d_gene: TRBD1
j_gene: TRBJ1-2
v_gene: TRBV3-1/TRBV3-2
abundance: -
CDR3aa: CASSPGTGGGGGYTF
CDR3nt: TGTGCCAGCAGCCCCGGGACAGGGGGAGGCGGTGGCTACACCTTC

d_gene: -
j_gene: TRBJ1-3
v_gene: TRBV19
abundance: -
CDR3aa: CASSPQGTPGNTIYF
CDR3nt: TGTGCCAGTAGCCCTCAGGGAACCCCTGGAAACACCATATATTTT

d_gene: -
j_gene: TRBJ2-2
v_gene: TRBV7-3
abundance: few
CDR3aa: CASSITAQGKLFF
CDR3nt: TGTGCCAGCAGCATTACGGCTCAGGGGAAGCTGTTTTTT

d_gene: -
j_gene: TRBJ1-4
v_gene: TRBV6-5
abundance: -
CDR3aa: CASSLGPPDEKLFF
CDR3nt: TGTGCCAGCAGCCTAGGTCCTCCGGATGAAAAACTGTTTTTT

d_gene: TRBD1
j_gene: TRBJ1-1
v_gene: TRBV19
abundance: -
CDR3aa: CASSVVAGGWDTEAFF
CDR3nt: TGTGCCAGTAGTGTGGTTGCAGGGGGCTGGGACACTGAAGCTTTCTTT

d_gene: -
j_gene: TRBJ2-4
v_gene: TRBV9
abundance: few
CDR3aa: CASSRYDSLAKNIQYF
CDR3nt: TGTGCCAGCAGCCGGTACGACAGCCTAGCCAAAAACATTCAGTACTTC

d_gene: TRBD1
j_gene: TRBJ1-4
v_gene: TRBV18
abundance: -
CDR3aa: CASNPGGAGEKLFF
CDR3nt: TGTGCCAGCAACCCAGGGGGCGCTGGGGAAAAACTGTTTTTT

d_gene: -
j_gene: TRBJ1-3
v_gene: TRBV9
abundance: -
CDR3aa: CASSAQGYTIYF
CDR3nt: TGTGCCAGCAGCGCCCAGGGATACACCATATATTTT

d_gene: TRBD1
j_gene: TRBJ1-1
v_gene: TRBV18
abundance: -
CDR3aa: CASSLNQFGQGAGNEAFF
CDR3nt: TGTGCCAGCTCCCTGAACCAGTTTGGACAGGGGGCCGGGAATGAAGCTTTCTTT

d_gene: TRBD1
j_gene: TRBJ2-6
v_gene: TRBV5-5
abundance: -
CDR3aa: CASSLAGTGSTGANVLTF
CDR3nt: TGTGCCAGCAGCTTGGCCGGGACAGGGAGCACTGGGGCCAACGTCCTGACTTTC

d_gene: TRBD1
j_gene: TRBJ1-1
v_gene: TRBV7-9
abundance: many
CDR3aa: CASSLKGQYGGDTEAFF
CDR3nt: TGTGCCAGCAGCTTAAAGGGACAGTATGGAGGAGACACTGAAGCTTTCTTT

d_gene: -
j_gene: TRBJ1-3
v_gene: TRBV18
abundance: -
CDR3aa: CASSPGSSGNTIYF
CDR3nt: TGTGCCAGCTCACCAGGGAGCTCTGGAAACACCATATATTTT

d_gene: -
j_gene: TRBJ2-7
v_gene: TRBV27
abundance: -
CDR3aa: CASSFAGGYPYEQYF
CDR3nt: TGTGCCAGCAGTTTTGCCGGGGGTTACCCCTACGAGCAGTACTTC